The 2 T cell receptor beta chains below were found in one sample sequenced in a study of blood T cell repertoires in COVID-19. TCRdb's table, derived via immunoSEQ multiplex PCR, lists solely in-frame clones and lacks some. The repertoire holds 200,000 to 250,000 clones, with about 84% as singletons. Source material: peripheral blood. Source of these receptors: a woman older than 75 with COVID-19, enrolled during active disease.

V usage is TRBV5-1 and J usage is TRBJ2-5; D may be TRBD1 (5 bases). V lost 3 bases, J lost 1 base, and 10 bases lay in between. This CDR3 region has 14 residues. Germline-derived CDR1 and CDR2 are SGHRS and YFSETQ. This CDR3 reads CASSWGRGQETQYF. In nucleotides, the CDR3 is TGCGCCAGCAGCTGGGGAAGGGGCCAAGAGACCCAGTACTTC. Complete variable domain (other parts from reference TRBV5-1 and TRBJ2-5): KAGVTQTPRYLIKTRGQQVTLSCSPISGHRSVSWYQQTPGQGLQFLFEYFSETQRNKGNFPGRFSGRQFSNSRSEMNVSTLELGDSALYLCASSWGRGQETQYFGPGTRLLVL.

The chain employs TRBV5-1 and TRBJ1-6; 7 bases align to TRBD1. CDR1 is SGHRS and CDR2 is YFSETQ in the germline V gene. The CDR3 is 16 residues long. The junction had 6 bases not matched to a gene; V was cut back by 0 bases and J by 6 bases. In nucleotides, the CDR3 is TGCGCCAGCAGCTTGGCCGGGACAGACTCTAATTCACCCCTCCACTTT. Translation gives CASSLAGTDSNSPLHF.